This T cell receptor (beta chain) is from a study of cytomegalovirus exposure and HLA in healthy donors. Study-level points and caveats: Rare sequences made up most TCRs, while some public TCRs were found in many donors. The study put some 160 TCR beta chains on its list as cytomegalovirus-associated. Within the 120 validation repertoires, first-cohort TCR clusters tended to co-occur, according to a later analysis.

Concerning this clone: Its antigen is still unknown.

Donors came from a validation cohort of over a hundred subjects, distinct from the first 666-subject cohort. The repertoire was sequenced with immunoSEQ multiplex PCR; TCRdb's copy has only in-frame clones and lacks some. The sample consists of 150,000 to 250,000 clones, about 81% of them appearing once. CDR1 is SGHTA and CDR2 is FQGNSA in the germline V gene. This CDR3 spans 15 amino acids. Trimming took 2 bases from V and 4 from J, leaving 12 bases between them. Sequencing was done on a sample of PBMCs. This TCR derives from a woman aged 25-40 years in good health and CMV-seronegative. The chain recombines TRBV7-2 with TRBJ2-1; D may be TRBD2 (6 bases). The CDR3 loop reads CASSLRGKEYNEQFF. The CDR3 DNA reads TGTGCCAGCAGCTTACGCGGGAAAGAATACAATGAGCAGTTCTTC. Filled out from reference TRBV7-2 and TRBJ2-1, the complete variable domain reads GAGVSQSPSNKVTEKGKDVELRCDPISGHTALYWYRQSLGQGLEFLIYFQGNSAPDKSGLPSDRFSAERTGGSVSTLTIQRTQQEDSAVYLCASSLRGKEYNEQFFGPGTRLTVL.